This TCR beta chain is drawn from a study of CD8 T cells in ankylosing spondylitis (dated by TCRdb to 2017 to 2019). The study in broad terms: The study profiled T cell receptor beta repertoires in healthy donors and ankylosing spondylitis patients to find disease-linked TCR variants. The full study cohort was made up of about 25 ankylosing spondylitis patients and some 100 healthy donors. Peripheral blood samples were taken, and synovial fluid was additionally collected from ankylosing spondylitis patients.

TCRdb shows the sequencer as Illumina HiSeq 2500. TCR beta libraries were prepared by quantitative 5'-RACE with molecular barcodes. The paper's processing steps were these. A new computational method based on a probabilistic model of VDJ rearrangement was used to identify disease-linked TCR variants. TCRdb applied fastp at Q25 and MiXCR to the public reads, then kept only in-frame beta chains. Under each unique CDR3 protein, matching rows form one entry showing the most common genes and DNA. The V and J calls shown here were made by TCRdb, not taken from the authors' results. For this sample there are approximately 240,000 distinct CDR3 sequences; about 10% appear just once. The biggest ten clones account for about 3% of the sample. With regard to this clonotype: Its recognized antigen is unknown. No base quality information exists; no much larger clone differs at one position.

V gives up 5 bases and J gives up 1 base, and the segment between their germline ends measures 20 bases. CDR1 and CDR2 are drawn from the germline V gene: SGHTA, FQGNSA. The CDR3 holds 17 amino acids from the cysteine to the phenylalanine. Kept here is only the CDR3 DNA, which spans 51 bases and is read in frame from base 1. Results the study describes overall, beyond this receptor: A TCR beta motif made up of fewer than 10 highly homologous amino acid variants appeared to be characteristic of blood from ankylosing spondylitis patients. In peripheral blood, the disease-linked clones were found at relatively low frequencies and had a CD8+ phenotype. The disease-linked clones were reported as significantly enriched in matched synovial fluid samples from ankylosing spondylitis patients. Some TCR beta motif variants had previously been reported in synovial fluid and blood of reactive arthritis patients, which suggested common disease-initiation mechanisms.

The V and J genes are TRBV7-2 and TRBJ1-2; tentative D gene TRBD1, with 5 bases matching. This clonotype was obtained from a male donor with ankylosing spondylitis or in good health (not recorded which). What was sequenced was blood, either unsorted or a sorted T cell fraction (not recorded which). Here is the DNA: TGTGCCAGCAGCCCAAGTTCAGCCCTAGGGGTTAACTATGGCTACACCTTC. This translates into CASSPSSALGVNYGYTF.